This T cell receptor beta chain is from a study of blood T cell repertoires in COVID-19. Turning to the study itself: Both acute and convalescent COVID-19 samples were obtained from the United States, Italy and Spain.

The J segment lost 2 bases and the V segment lost 0 bases, leaving 2 bases of the junction unmatched. This CDR3 contains 16 residues. Germline V gene data show CDR1 as MGHRA and CDR2 as YSYEKL. Data came from immunoSEQ multiplex PCR; TCRdb stores just in-frame clones and leaves some out. The sample includes approximately 140,000 clones, approximately 80% seen only once; the top ten take almost 6.5%. The clonotype comes from a human donor in a cohort sampled during active COVID-19. The sample consisted of peripheral blood. The chain recombines TRBV4-1 with TRBJ2-7, with 12 bases that match TRBD2. CDR3 nucleotides: TGCGCCAGCAGCCAAGATCGACTAGCGGGGGCCTACGAGCAGTACTTC. It translates to CASSQDRLAGAYEQYF.